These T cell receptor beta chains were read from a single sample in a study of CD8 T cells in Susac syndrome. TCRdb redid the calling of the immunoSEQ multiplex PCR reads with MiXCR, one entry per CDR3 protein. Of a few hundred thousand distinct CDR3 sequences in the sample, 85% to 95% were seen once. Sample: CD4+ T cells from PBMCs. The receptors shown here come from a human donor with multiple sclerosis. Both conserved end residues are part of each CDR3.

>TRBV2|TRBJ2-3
CASSDSGLAGLTDTQYF
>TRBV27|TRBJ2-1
CASSLGFDRISYNEQFF
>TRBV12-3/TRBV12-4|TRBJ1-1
CASSLAGTPNTEAFF
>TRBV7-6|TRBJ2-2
CASSLKILGNTGELFF
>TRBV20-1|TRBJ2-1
CSHAGLADNEQFF
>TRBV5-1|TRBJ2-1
CASRLVSYNEQFF
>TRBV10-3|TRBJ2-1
CAISEGQGIEQFF
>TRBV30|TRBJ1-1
CAWSHKGGMNTEAFF
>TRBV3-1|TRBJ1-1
CASSPGTGYRTEAFF
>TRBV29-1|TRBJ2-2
CSVEEGAANTGELFF
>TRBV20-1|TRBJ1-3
CSARDRGTGSTRSTIYF
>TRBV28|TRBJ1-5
CASSLSGTGDSNQPQHF
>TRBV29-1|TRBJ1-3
CSARTGGNTIYF
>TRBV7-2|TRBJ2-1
CASMPWGTTYNEQFF
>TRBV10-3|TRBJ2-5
CATSPASGQETQYF
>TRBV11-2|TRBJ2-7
CASSLDPGSSSYEQYF
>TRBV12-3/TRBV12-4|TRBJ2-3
CASTPMGADTQYF
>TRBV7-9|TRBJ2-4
CASSSAGQGWAKNIQYF
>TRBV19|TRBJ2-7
CASSSGAYEQYF
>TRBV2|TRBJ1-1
CASSPGTGAWSTEAFF
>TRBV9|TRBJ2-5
CASSAGTYQETQYF
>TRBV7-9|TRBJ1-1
CASSGRTGGGTEAFF
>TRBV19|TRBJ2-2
CASSTTSGNTGELFF
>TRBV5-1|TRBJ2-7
CASSLVTGSYEQYF
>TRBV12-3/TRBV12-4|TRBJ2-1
CASSLWGGSSYNEQFF
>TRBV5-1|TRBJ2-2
CASSLQTVNTGELFF
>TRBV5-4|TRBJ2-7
CASSPDGTTYEQYF
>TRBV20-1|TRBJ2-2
CSARPPGTVNTGELFF
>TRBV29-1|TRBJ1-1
CSVEKGGGSGTEAFF
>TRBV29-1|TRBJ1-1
CSARVSTPVTEAFF
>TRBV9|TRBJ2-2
CASSVLTETGELFF
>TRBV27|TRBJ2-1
CASSITGISEQFF
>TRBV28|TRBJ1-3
CASSLFQGEYTIYF
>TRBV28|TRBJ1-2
CASSSGPHYGYTF
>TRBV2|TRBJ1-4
CASSEMVTAGEKLFF
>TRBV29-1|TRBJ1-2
CSVPGQGTYGYTF
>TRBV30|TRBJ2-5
CAWSGELARETQYF